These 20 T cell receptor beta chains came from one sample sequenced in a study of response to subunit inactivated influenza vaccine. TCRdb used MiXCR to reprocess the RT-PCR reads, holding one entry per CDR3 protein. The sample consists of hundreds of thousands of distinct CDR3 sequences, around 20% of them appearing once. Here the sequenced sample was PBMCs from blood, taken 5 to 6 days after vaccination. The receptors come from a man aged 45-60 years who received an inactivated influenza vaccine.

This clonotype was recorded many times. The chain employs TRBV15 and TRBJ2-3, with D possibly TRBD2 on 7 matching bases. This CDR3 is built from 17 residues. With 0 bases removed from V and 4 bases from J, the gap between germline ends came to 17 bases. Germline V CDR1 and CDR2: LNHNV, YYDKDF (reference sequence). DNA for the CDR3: TGTGCCACCAGCAGAGAAGGGGGGGTGGTCAGGGCAGATACGCAGTATTTT. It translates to CATSREGGVVRADTQYF.

This CDR3 is CATSPWRRGSSNTGELFF. CDR3 bases: TGTGCCACCAGTCCATGGAGGAGGGGGTCTTCGAACACCGGGGAGCTGTTTTTT. J is TRBJ2-2 and V is TRBV24-1, with D perhaps TRBD1 or TRBD2 (6 bases each). The length of the CDR3 is 18 residues. Trimming took off 6 bases at V and 0 bases at J, with 19 bases between the two ends. Germline CDR1 KGHDR, CDR2 SFDVKD.

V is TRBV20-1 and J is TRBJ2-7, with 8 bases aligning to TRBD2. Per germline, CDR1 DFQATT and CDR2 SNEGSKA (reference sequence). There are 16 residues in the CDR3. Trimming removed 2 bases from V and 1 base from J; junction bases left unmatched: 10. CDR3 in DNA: TGCAGTGCTAGACCAATAACTAGCGGTCTATCCTACGAGCAGTACTTC. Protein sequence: CSARPITSGLSYEQYF.

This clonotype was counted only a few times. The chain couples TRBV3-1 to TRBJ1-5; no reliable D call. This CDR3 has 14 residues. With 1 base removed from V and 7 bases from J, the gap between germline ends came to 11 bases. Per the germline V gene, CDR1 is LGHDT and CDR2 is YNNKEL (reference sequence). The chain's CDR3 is CASSQGVGGQPQHF. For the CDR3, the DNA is TGTGCCAGCAGCCAAGGCGTGGGCGGGCAGCCCCAGCATTTT.

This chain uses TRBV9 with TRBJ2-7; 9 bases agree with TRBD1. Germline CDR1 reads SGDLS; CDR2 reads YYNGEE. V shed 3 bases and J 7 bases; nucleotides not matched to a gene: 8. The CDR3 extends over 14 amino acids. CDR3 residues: CASSAGTGSGEQYF. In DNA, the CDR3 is TGTGCCAGCAGCGCCGGGACAGGGTCCGGGGAGCAGTACTTC.

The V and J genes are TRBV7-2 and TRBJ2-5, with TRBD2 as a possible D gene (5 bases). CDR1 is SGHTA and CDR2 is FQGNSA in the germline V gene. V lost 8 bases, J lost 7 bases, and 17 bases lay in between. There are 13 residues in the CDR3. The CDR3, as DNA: TGTGCCAGCCAAACCCCGGGGTGGGGGACCCAGTACTTC. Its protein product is CASQTPGWGTQYF.

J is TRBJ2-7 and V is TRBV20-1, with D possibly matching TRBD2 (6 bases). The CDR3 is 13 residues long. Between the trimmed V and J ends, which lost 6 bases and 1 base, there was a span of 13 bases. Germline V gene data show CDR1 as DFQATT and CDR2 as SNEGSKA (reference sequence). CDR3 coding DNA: TGCAGTGCCAGTTTCGGGGGTTCCTACGAGCAGTACTTC. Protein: CSASFGGSYEQYF.

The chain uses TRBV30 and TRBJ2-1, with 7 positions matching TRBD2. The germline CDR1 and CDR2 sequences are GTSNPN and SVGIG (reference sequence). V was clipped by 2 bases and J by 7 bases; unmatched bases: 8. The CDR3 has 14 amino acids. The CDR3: CAWSRGGSRNEQFF. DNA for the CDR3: TGTGCCTGGAGTAGGGGCGGGAGTAGGAATGAGCAGTTCTTC.

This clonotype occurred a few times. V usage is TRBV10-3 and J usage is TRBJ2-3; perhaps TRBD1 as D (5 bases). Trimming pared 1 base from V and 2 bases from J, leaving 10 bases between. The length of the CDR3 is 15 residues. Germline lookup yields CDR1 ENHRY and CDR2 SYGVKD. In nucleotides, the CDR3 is TGTGCCATCAGTGAGTACAGGCGGTCCACAGATACGCAGTATTTT. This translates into CAISEYRRSTDTQYF.

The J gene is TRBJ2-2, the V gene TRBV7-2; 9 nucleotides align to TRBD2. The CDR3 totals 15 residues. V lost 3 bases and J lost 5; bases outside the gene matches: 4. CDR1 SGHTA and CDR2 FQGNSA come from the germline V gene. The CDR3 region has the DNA TGTGCCAGCAGCTTTGCGGGAGGGCGTACCGGGGAGCTGTTTTTT. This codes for CASSFAGGRTGELFF.

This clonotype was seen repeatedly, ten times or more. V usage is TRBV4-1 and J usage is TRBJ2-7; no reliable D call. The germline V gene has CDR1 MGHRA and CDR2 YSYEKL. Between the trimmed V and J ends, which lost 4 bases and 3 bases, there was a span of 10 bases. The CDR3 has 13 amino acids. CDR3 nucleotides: TGCGCCAGCAGCCTTGATCGCCACTACGAGCAGTACTTC. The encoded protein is CASSLDRHYEQYF.

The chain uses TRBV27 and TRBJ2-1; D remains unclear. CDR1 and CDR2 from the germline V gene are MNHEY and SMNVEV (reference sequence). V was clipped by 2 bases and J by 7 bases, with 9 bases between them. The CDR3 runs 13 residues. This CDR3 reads CASSLRRRNEQFF. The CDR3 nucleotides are TGTGCCAGCAGTTTACGGCGGCGGAATGAGCAGTTCTTC.

This chain's CDR3 is CATSRIPTDNYGYTF. The CDR3 DNA follows: TGTGCCACCAGCAGGATTCCGACGGATAACTATGGCTACACCTTC. The rearrangement joins TRBV15 to TRBJ1-2; no clear D gene. Germline CDR1 reads LNHNV; CDR2 reads YYDKDF (reference sequence). The CDR3 loop spans 15 amino acids. V was shortened by 3 bases and J by 1 base, with 12 bases between the two germline ends.

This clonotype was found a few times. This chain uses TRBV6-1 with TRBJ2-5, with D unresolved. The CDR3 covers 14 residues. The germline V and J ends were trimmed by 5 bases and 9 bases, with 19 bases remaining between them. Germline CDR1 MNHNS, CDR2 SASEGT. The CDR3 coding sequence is TGTGCCAGCAGTCGTTCGCGCGGTCCTGAAGCCCAGTACTTC. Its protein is CASSRSRGPEAQYF.

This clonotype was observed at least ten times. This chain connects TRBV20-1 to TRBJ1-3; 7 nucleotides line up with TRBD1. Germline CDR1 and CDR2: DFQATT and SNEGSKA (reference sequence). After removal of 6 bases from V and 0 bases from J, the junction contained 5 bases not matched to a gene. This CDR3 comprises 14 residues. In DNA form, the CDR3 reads TGCAGTGCAGCAGACAGGGACTCTGGAAACACCATATATTTT. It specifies CSAADRDSGNTIYF.

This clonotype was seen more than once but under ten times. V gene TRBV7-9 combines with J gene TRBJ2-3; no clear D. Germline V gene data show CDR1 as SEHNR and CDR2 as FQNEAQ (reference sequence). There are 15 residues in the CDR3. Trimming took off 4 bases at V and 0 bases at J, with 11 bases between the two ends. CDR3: CASSSWAASTDTQYF. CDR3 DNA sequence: TGTGCCAGCAGCTCCTGGGCCGCTAGCACAGATACGCAGTATTTT.

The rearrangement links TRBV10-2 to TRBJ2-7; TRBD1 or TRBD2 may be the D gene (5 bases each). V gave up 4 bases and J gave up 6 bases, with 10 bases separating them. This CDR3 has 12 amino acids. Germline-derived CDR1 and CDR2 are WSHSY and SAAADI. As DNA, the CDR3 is TGCGCCAGCAGTGCGGGGACCACCGAGCAGTACTTC. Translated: CASSAGTTEQYF.

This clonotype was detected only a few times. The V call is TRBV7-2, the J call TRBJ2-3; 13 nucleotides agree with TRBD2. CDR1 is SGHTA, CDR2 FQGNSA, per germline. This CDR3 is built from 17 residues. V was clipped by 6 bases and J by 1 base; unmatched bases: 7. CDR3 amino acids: CASSVTSGRAGTDTQYF. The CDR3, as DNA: TGTGCCAGCAGTGTTACTAGCGGGAGGGCCGGCACAGATACGCAGTATTTT.

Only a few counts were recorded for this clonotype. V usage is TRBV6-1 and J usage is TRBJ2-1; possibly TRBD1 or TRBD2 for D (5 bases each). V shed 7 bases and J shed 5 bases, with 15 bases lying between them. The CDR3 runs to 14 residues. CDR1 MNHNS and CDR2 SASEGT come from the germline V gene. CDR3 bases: TGTGCCAGCATCTCGGGGCAGGAACACAATGAGCAGTTCTTC. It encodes CASISGQEHNEQFF.

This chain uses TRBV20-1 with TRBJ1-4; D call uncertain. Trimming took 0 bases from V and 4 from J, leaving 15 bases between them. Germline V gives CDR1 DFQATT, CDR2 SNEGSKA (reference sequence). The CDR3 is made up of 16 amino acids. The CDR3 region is CSARDYSGVLNEKLFF. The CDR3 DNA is TGCAGTGCTAGAGATTACAGTGGGGTACTTAATGAAAAACTGTTTTTT.